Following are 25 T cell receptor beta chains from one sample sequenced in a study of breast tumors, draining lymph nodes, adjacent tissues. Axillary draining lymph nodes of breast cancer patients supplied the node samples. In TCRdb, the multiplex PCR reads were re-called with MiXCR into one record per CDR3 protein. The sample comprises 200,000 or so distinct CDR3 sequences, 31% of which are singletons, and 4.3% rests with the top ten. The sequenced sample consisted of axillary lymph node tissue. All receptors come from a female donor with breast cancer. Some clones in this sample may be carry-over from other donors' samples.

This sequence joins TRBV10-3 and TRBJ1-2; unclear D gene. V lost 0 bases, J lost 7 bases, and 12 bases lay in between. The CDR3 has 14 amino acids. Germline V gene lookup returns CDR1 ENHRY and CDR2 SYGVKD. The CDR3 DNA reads TGTGCCATCAGTGAGTCTGGGGTTCGCAGTGGCTACACCTTC. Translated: CAISESGVRSGYTF.

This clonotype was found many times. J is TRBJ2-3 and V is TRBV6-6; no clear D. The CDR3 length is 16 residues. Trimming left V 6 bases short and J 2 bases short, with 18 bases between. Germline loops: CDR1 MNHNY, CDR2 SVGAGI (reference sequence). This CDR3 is CASSRLGPSNTDTQYF. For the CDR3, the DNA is TGTGCCAGCAGCCGTCTCGGGCCATCCAACACAGATACGCAGTATTTT.

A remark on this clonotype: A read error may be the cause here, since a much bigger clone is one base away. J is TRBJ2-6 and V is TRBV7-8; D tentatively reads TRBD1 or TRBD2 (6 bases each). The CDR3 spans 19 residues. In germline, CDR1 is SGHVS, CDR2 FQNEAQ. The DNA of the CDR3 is TGTGCCAGCAGCCTTAATTGGGGGGCCTACTCCTCTGGGCCCAACGTCCTGACTTTC. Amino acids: CASSLNWGAYSSGPNVLTF.

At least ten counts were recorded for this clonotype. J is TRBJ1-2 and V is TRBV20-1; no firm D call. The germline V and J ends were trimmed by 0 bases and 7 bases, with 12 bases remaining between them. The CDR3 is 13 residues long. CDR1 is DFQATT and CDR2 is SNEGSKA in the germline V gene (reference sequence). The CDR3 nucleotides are TGCAGTGCTAGAGATCCATTGGGAGGTGGCTACACCTTC. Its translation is CSARDPLGGGYTF.

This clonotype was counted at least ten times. CDR3 in amino acids: CASSHRDREANYGYTF. CDR3 bases: TGTGCCAGCAGTCACCGGGACAGGGAAGCTAACTATGGCTACACCTTC. The genes are TRBV12-3 or TRBV12-4 and TRBJ1-2, with TRBD1 matching 9 bases. The trim removed 5 bases at V and 0 bases at J, leaving 7 bases unmatched. The CDR3 is 16 amino acids.

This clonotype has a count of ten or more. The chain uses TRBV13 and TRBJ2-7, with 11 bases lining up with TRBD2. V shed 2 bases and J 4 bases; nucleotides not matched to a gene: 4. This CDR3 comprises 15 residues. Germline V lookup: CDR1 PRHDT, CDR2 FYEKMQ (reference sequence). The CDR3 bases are TGTGCCAGCAGCTTATACGGGACTAGCGGATACGAGCAGTACTTC. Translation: CASSLYGTSGYEQYF.

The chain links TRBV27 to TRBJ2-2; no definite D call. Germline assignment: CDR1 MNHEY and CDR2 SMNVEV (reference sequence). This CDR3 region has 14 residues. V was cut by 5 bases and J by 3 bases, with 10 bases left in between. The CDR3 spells CASSPRVHTGELFF. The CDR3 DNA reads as TGTGCCAGCAGTCCCCGGGTCCACACCGGGGAGCTGTTTTTT.

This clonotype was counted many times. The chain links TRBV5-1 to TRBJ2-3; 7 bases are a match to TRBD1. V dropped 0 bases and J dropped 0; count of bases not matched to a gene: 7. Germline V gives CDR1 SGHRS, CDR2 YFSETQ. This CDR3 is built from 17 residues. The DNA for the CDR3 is TGCGCCAGCAGCTTGGTGAGGGGGACAGACAGCACAGATACGCAGTATTTT. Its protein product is CASSLVRGTDSTDTQYF.

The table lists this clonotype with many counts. The CDR3 protein is CASSQGAGAGGYTF. The CDR3 nucleotides are TGTGCCAGCAGCCAAGGGGCAGGGGCTGGAGGCTACACCTTC. The V and J genes are TRBV3-1 and TRBJ1-2; maybe TRBD1 (6 bases). The CDR3 runs 14 residues. V lost 1 base to trimming and J lost 8 bases, with 14 bases between them. In germline, CDR1 is LGHDT, CDR2 YNNKEL (reference sequence).

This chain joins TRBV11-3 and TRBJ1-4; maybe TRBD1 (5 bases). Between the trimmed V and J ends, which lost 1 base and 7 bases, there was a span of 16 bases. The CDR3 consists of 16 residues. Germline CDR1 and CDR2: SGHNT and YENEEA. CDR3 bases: TGTGCCAGCAGCTTAGGGGGGACTAGCGGGAGTGAAAAACTGTTTTTT. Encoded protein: CASSLGGTSGSEKLFF.

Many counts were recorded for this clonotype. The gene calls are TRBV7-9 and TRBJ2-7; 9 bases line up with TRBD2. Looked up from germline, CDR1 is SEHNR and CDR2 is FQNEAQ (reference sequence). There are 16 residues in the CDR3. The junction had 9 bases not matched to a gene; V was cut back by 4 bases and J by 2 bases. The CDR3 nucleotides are TGTGCCAGCAGCTCCCCCCGAGGGACTAGCACCTACGAGCAGTACTTC. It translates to CASSSPRGTSTYEQYF.

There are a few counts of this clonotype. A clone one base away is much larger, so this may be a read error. This CDR3 reads CASSYNTGKHYGYTF. CDR3 coding DNA: TGTGCCAGCAGTTACAACACAGGAAAGCACTATGGCTACACCTTC. The chain joins TRBV6-2 or TRBV6-3 to TRBJ1-2; D possibly corresponds to TRBD1 (5 bases). V lost 2 bases to trimming and J lost 3 bases, with 13 bases between them. This CDR3 has 15 residues. CDR1 and CDR2 from the germline V gene are MNHEY and SVGEGT.

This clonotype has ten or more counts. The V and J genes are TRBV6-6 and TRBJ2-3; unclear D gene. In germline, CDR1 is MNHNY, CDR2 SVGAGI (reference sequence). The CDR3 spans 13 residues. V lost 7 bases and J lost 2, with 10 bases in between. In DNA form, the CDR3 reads TGTGCCAGCACTGGACCTAACACAGATACGCAGTATTTT. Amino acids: CASTGPNTDTQYF.

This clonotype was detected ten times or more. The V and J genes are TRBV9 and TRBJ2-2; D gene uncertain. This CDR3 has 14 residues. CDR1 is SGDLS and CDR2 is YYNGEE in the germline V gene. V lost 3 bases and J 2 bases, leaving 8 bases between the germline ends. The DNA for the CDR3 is TGTGCCAGCAGCGCACAACTTAACACCGGGGAGCTGTTTTTT. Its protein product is CASSAQLNTGELFF. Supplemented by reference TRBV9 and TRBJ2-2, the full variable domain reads DSGVTQTPKHLITATGQRVTLRCSPRSGDLSVYWYQQSLDQGLQFLIQYYNGEERAKGNILERFSAQQFPDLHSELNLSSLELGDSALYFCASSAQLNTGELFFGEGSRLTVL.

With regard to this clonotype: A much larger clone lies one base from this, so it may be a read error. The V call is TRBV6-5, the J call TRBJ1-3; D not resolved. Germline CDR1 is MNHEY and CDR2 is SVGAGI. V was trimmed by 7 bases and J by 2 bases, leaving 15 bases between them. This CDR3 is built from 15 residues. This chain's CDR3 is CASKLDSHPGNTIYF. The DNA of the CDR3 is TGTGCCAGCAAGTTGGACTCCCACCCTGGAAACACCATATATTTT.

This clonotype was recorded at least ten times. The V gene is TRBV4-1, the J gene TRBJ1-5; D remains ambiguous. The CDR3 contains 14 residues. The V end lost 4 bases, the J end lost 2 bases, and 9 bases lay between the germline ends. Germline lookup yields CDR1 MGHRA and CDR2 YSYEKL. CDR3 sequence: CASSRGGGNQPQHF. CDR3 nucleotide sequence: TGCGCCAGCAGCCGAGGCGGTGGCAATCAGCCCCAGCATTTT.

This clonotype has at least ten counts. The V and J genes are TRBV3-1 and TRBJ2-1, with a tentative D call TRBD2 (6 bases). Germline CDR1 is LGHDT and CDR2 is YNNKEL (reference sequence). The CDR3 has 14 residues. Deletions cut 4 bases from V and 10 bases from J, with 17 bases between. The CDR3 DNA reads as TGTGCCAGCAGCCCCGGCGTGACTAGTCTGGAGCAGTTCTTC. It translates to CASSPGVTSLEQFF.

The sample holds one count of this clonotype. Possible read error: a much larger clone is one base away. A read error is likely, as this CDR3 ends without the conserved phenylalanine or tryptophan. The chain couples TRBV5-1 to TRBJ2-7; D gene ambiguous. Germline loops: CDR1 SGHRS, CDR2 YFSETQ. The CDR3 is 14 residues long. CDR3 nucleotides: TGTGCCAGCAGCCAAGTTATAGGCACCTACGAGCAGTACATC. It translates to CASSQVIGTYEQYI.

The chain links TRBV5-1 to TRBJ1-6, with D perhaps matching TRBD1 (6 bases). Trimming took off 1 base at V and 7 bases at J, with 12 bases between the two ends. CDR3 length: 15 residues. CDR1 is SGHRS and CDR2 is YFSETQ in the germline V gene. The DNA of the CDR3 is TGCGCCAGCAGCTTGAAGCAGGGGCAGAATTCACCCCTCCACTTT. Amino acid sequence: CASSLKQGQNSPLHF.

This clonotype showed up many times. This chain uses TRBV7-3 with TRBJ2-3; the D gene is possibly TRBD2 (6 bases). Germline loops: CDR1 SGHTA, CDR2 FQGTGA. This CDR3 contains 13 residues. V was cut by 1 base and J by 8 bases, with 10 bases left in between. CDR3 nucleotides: TGTGCCAGCAGCTTAAATTGGGGAGGTACGCAGTATTTT. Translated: CASSLNWGGTQYF.

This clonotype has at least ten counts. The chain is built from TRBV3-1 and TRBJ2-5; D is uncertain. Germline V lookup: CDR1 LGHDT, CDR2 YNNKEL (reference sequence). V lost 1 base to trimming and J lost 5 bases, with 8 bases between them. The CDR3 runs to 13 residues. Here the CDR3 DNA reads TGTGCCAGCAGCCAAGGCCCTGGGGAGACCCAGTACTTC. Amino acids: CASSQGPGETQYF.

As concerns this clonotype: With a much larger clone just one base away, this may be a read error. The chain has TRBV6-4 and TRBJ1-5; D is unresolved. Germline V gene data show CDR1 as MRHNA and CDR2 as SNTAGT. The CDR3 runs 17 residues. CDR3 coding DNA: TGTGCCAGCAGTCACTCGGGGTGGCAGTATAGCAATCAGCCCCAGCATTTT. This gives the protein CASSHSGWQYSNQPQHF.

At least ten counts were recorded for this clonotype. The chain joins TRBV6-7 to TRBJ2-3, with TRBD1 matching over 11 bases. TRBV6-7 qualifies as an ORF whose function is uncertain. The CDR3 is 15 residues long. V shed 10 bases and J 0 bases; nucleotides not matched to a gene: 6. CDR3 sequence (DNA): TGTGCCAAGACAGGGGACAGGGGGAGCACAGATACGCAGTATTTT. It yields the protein CAKTGDRGSTDTQYF.

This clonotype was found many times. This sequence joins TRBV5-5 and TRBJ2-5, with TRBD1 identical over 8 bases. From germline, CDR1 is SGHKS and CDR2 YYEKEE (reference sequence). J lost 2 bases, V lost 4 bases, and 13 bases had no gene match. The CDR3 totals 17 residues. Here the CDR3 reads CASSPLPSGTGQETQYF. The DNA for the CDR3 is TGTGCCAGCAGCCCCCTCCCATCCGGGACAGGTCAAGAGACCCAGTACTTC. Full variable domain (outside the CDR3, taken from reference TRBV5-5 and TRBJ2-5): DAGVTQSPTHLIKTRGQQVTLRCSPISGHKSVSWYQQVLGQGPQFIFQYYEKEERGRGNFPDRFSARQFPNYSSELNVNALLLGDSALYLCASSPLPSGTGQETQYFGPGTRLLVL.

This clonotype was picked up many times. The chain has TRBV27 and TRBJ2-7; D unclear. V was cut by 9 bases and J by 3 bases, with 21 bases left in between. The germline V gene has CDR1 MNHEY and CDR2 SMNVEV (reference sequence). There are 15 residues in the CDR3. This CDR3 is CARRSVIPLDYEQYF. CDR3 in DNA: TGTGCCAGGCGATCAGTGATCCCCCTCGACTACGAGCAGTACTTC.